This entry features one T cell receptor (beta chain) sequence. Its antigen is unknown. Base qualities were left out, and no much larger clone turns up one base away. Stable Graves' hyperthyroidism was defined as the absence of progression to ophthalmopathy over 18 months of follow-up. Hyperthyroidism patients were aged 18 to 65 years and newly diagnosed, with disease duration of less than 2 months. Exclusion was applied to patients with uncontrolled infections, other autoimmune diseases, pregnancy or lactation. Diagnoses were established on the basis of clinical symptoms, serum thyroxine and TRAb, thyroid ultrasound, and orbital computed tomography. PBMCs were separated from 8 to 10 ml of fresh peripheral blood using Ficoll-Paque density gradient centrifugation. Trizol reagent was used to extract total RNA, and RNA quality was then checked on an Agilent 2100 Bioanalyzer. This sample was included in a study of T cells in Graves' hyperthyroidism and ophthalmopathy (dated by TCRdb to the late 2010s). About the investigation overall: Peripheral blood was collected at initial diagnosis, before any treatment. A discovery cohort of approximately 100 patients, roughly 45 with Graves' ophthalmopathy and under 60 with stable Graves' hyperthyroidism, was used to find distinguishing TCR V-J signatures. Prospective prediction of ophthalmopathy was tested in an independent validation cohort of under 20 hyperthyroidism patients and 15 to 17 patients who later progressed to ophthalmopathy. The approximately 90 discovery patients were divided at random into training and test sets in a 7:3 ratio. The study also compared thyroid tissue and blood T-cell repertoires from roughly six Graves' hyperthyroidism patients. Following sampling, methimazole starting at 30 mg daily was given to hyperthyroidism patients, and high-dose intravenous methylprednisolone was given to ophthalmopathy patients. TCR Vbeta CDR3 sequencing of 130 to 150 peripheral blood samples (43 ophthalmopathy, under 80 hyperthyroidism and roughly 17 progressor patients) is reported in the paper.

Amplification of TCR beta CDR3 regions was carried out from RNA transcripts. A first-round RT-PCR of the TCR CDR3 used the HTBI primer set with the Qiagen OneStep RT-PCR kit. A second multiplex PCR round built the libraries, followed by size selection and purification. Sequencing of the libraries was done on an Illumina HiSeq2000 using paired-end 100 bp reads. In the source study's methods: Raw data were processed with SOAPnuke, discarding reads with adapters, uncalled bases, mean Phred below 15, or no exact constant-primer or identifier match. High-quality paired reads were merged with COPE v1.2.5, and unique nucleotide sequences were defined as clonotypes. MiTCR v1.1 was used to align the clonotypes against IMGT TRBV, TRBD and TRBJ reference segments. Analysis was restricted to V-J combinations with a frequency above 0.0001, which covered 98% to 99.2% of repertoires. The TCS score was defined as F50 (clonal expansion) divided by E x V (chaos), with BLOSUM62-based TCRdist calculated between CDR3 peptides within each V-J. Welch's t-statistics and random forest reduced 500 to 650 V-J features to about 13, which were used in a naive Bayes classifier (R e1071). The similarity between thyroid and blood repertoires was quantified using the Morisita-Horn index. TCRdb reworked the public reads: Q25 trimming with fastp, MiXCR clone assembly, productive beta chains retained. Every CDR3 protein is listed once, alongside the most common genes and DNA of its rows. The V and J calls and clone size come from TCRdb's table, not from the authors' own analysis. The sample table shows just under 750,000 distinct CDR3 sequences, and roughly 32% are seen once. Of the sample, around 30% is held by the ten largest clones.

Overall results and qualifications from the work: A 13 V-J signature model separated ophthalmopathy from stable hyperthyroidism, with about 90% sensitivity and roughly 82% specificity in cross-validation and 80%/75% in testing. In validation, the model predicted progression to ophthalmopathy a median of around 6.5 months before onset, with approximately 71% sensitivity and roughly 73% specificity. Most expanded thyroid clonotypes (frequency above 0.001) were also detected in blood, a finding suggesting that blood repertoires may reflect thyroid immune responses. Sample size was not statistically predetermined, and blinding of investigators to group allocation was not performed.

The CDR3 goes from the cysteine to the phenylalanine over 14 residues. The entry retains the CDR3 DNA only, 42 bases that are in frame from base 1. V loses 2 bases of germline sequence and J loses 5 bases, and the interval between the two ends is 12 bases. Reading the germline V gene gives CDR1 SGHTA and CDR2 FQGNSA. This sequence originates from a woman between 40 and 55 years old with Graves' hyperthyroidism. The sequence joins TRBV7-2 to TRBJ1-1; TRBD1 might be the D gene, on 6 matching bases. Material: blood. In nucleotide form, the sequence is TGTGCCAGCAGCTTACCCGAGGGGGGGACTGAAGCTTTCTTT. It translates as CASSLPEGGTEAFF.